The rows below give T cell receptor beta chains drawn from one sample of a study of CD8+ T cells in alopecia areata. Measured with immunoSEQ multiplex PCR; TCRdb has only the in-frame clones, and not every one. The sample gives about 220,000 clones, 50% to 60% of which show up once; around 1.4% is in the top ten. The source material was CD4+ T cells sorted from blood, sampled at week 4, from a patient treated with tofacitinib. The receptors originated from a human donor with alopecia areata. Each CDR3 is given with its conserved first and last residue. D genes are given only for firm matches. Rows may omit the clone size; those that give it use once, few, many or a size class.

abundance	d_gene	j_gene	v_gene	CDR3aa	CDR3nt
NA	TRBD2	TRBJ2-7	TRBV25-1	CASRIAGGSYEQYF	TGTGCCAGCAGAATAGCGGGGGGATCCTACGAGCAGTACTTC
NA	NA	TRBJ1-5	TRBV25-1	CASSESGGSFNQPQHF	TGTGCCAGCAGTGAATCGGGGGGATCCTTCAATCAGCCCCAGCATTTT
few	TRBD1	TRBJ2-5	TRBV18	CASSPPGTVQETQYF	TGTGCCAGCTCACCACCGGGGACAGTTCAAGAGACCCAGTACTTC
NA	NA	TRBJ1-4	TRBV9	CASSVDPTNEKLFF	TGTGCCAGCAGCGTAGATCCAACTAATGAAAAACTGTTTTTT
NA	NA	TRBJ2-7	TRBV4-1	CASSLQYF	TGCGCCAGCAGCCTCCAGTACTTC
few	NA	TRBJ2-4	TRBV29-1	CSGGDDAKNIQYF	TGCAGCGGGGGGGATGATGCCAAAAACATTCAGTACTTC
NA	NA	TRBJ2-4	TRBV30	CAWGRPDGKNIQYF	TGTGCCTGGGGGAGGCCCGACGGGAAAAACATTCAGTACTTC
NA	NA	TRBJ2-3	TRBV27	CASSSRTPLRDTQYF	TGTGCCAGCAGTTCCCGTACCCCCCTTAGGGATACGCAGTATTTT
NA	TRBD1	TRBJ2-1	TRBV29-1	CSGMDRADNEQFF	TGCAGCGGCATGGACAGGGCGGACAATGAGCAGTTCTTC
once	NA	TRBJ1-2	TRBV5-6	CASEPRQTIIYGYTF	TGTGCCAGCGAGCCACGGCAGACAATTATTTATGGCTACACCTTC
few	TRBD1	TRBJ1-1	TRBV11-2	CASRKGQPSNTEAFF	TGTGCCAGCCGAAAGGGACAGCCTTCGAACACTGAAGCTTTCTTT
NA	NA	TRBJ2-7	TRBV19	CASSRQRYEQYF	TGTGCCAGTAGTCGACAGCGCTACGAGCAGTACTTC
NA	NA	TRBJ1-2	TRBV9	CASSPHGGTTSGYTF	TGTGCCAGCAGCCCCCATGGGGGTACGACCTCTGGCTACACCTTC
NA	TRBD1	TRBJ2-7	TRBV9	CASSVGLDRHGEQYF	TGTGCCAGCAGCGTAGGCTTGGACAGGCACGGGGAGCAGTACTTC
once	NA	TRBJ2-7	TRBV2	CASSAGSYEQYF	TGTGCCAGCAGTGCCGGCTCCTACGAGCAGTACTTC
few	TRBD1	TRBJ2-7	TRBV6-1	CASSDRGQGNEQYF	TGTGCCAGCAGTGACAGGGGGCAGGGTAACGAGCAGTACTTC
NA	NA	TRBJ1-2	TRBV19	CASKQQSRNEYGYTF	TGTGCCAGTAAACAACAGAGCCGGAATGAATATGGCTACACCTTC
NA	NA	TRBJ1-2	TRBV28	CASEAPLGGRFYGYTF	TGTGCCAGCGAGGCCCCCCTCGGGGGGCGCTTCTATGGCTACACCTTC
NA	NA	TRBJ1-1	TRBV6-1	CASTFWTGNTEAFF	TGTGCCAGCACTTTTTGGACGGGTAACACTGAAGCTTTCTTT
NA	NA	TRBJ1-1	TRBV29-1	CSLTVNTEAFF	TGCAGCTTGACAGTGAACACTGAAGCTTTCTTT
few	NA	TRBJ2-7	TRBV29-1	CSVASTTSINEQYF	TGCAGCGTTGCCTCTACTACGAGCATTAACGAGCAGTACTTC
NA	NA	TRBJ1-5	TRBV5-6	CASSLGGIGQPQHF	TGTGCCAGCAGCTTGGGGGGGATCGGTCAGCCCCAGCATTTT
once	NA	TRBJ1-2	TRBV19	CASSIETGLGYTF	TGTGCCAGTAGTATAGAAACGGGCCTCGGGTACACCTTC
few	NA	TRBJ2-1	TRBV10-3	CAITSDGPTHNEQFF	TGTGCCATCACCTCCGACGGGCCGACACACAATGAGCAGTTCTTC
NA	NA	TRBJ1-1	TRBV19	CASSPGSEAFF	TGTGCCAGTAGCCCAGGGAGTGAAGCTTTCTTT
NA	NA	TRBJ1-2	TRBV11-2	CASSLDLGPTYGYTF	TGTGCCAGCAGCTTAGATCTCGGGCCGACCTATGGCTACACCTTC